Following are 7 T cell receptor beta chains from one sample sequenced in a study of blood T cell repertoires in COVID-19. Only in-frame clones appear in the TCRdb table, and some are missing; sequencing was by immunoSEQ multiplex PCR. The table records more than 300,000 clones, less than 90% of them present only once. Sequencing was carried out using PBMCs or T cells enriched from blood (not recorded which). The receptors stem from a woman in her 50s who had recovered from COVID-19.

The chain is built from TRBV27 and TRBJ2-1; tentatively, D is TRBD2 (5 bases). Germline V gene lookup returns CDR1 MNHEY and CDR2 SMNVEV (reference sequence). The CDR3 loop spans 16 amino acids. V was clipped by 2 bases and J by 13 bases, with 24 bases between them. CDR3 DNA: TGTGCCAGCAGTTTAGATACCGGGATCCGCGACACCGGTCAGTTCTTC. Translation gives CASSLDTGIRDTGQFF.

This chain uses TRBV4-3 with TRBJ1-1; the match to TRBD1 covers 10 bases. The germline CDR1 and CDR2 sequences are LGHNA and YSLEER. V dropped 1 base and J dropped 3; count of bases not matched to a gene: 5. The CDR3 is 16 residues long. In nucleotides, the CDR3 is TGCGCCAGCAGCCAAGGAGACAGGGGGCCGTACACTGAAGCTTTCTTT. As protein: CASSQGDRGPYTEAFF.

This chain connects TRBV11-2 to TRBJ2-7; tentatively, D is TRBD1 (6 bases). Germline CDR1 is SGHAT and CDR2 is FQNNGV. V lost 4 bases, J lost 11 bases, and 12 bases lay in between. CDR3 size: 11 residues. This CDR3 reads CASSSTGFKYF. The CDR3 DNA is TGTGCCAGCAGCTCCACAGGGTTCAAGTACTTC.

The V call is TRBV6-2 or TRBV6-3, the J call TRBJ2-5; TRBD2 matches 7 bases. The V gene end was trimmed by 5 bases and the J gene end by 6 bases; junction bases not matched to a gene: 12. The CDR3 sequence is 15 residues long. Germline CDR1 MNHEY, CDR2 SVGEGT. The CDR3 spells CASSRYGLVGQTQYF. The CDR3 region has the DNA TGTGCCAGCAGTCGATATGGACTAGTGGGACAGACCCAGTACTTC.

V and J are TRBV4-1 and TRBJ2-2; 7 bases are shared with TRBD1. The CDR3 loop spans 19 amino acids. Germline V CDR1 and CDR2: MGHRA, YSYEKL. The V segment lost 1 base and the J segment 1 base; nucleotides outside the gene matches: 12. The CDR3 nucleotides are TGCGCCAGCAGCCAAGTCGAATACAGGACAGGAATGAACACCGGGGAGCTGTTTTTT. Residues: CASSQVEYRTGMNTGELFF.

The chain employs TRBV6-5 and TRBJ2-7; a weak D match, TRBD1 (6 bases). The CDR3 spans 14 residues. Germline loops: CDR1 MNHEY, CDR2 SVGAGI. The ends were cut back, 5 bases at V and 1 base at J, with 12 bases in the middle. Here the CDR3 DNA reads TGTGCCAGCAGTCCACAGGGTAGGTCCTACGAGCAGTACTTC. Translating it yields CASSPQGRSYEQYF.

This sequence joins TRBV7-9 and TRBJ1-4; D is perhaps TRBD1 (6 bases). This CDR3 comprises 15 residues. The germline V gene has CDR1 SEHNR and CDR2 FQNEAQ (reference sequence). The V and J ends lost 5 bases and 8 bases respectively, with 18 bases between them. The CDR3 region is CASSPVQGKGEKLFF. DNA of the CDR3: TGTGCCAGCAGCCCCGTTCAGGGGAAAGGAGAAAAACTGTTTTTT.